This T cell receptor (beta chain) was retrieved from a study of cytomegalovirus exposure and HLA in healthy donors (TCRdb year 2017). About the full investigation: In an earlier analysis of some 610 of the donors, 250 to 350 Gb of sequence data and 100 million or so unique TCR beta sequences from approximately 180 million T cells were reported. An early release covering about 600 HLA-typed donors comprised approximately 290 gigabases of sequencing data and tens of millions of unique TCR sequences. The genetic ancestry cluster associated with self-reported Caucasian donors included approximately 85% of the roughly 400 genotyped donors. The study aimed to test whether cataloging public T cell receptors could reveal signatures of past pathogen exposure. The study used immunosequencing to profile the T cell repertoires of about 670 subjects and linked those repertoires to cytomegalovirus serostatus. Besides the first cohort of 666 subjects, a separate validation cohort made up of some 110 different subjects was used. The study combined high-throughput TCR immunosequencing, statistical association of individual TCRs with disease status, and machine learning to predict cytomegalovirus infection status. A later analysis re-analyzed previously published TCR beta repertoires from 666 donors and added high-resolution HLA genotyping to study TCR occurrence patterns. Rather than drawing on any new phenotypic data, the later analysis identified candidate immune exposures from TCR beta sequences and the way those sequences occurred across donors. An earlier analysis of about 620 of the donors applied high-throughput TCR beta sequencing to assess whether each TCR beta V gene segment acted as functional or pseudogenic. Donor age, sex, ethnicity and CMV serostatus were compiled alongside the repertoire data. In a later genetic analysis, genome-wide SNP genotypes for about 65% of the roughly 670 donors were used, and that subset was treated as a discovery cohort. Every repertoire in the discovery cohort had been generated on one and the same sequencing platform. HLA typing included class I and class II loci at four-digit resolution. The number of donors typed differed by locus, with about 629-640 for A, B, C, DRB1 and DQB1, around 500 for DQA1, 600 to 610 for DPA1, and over 400 for DPB1. Because of strong linkage in the cohort, roughly five DR-DQ haplotypes were treated as single units for association and clustering. Across some 400 genotyped donors of the cohort, an average of about 220,000 unique TCR beta nucleotide sequences per donor were sequenced, and approximately 19% of those sequences were non-productive. Study-wide conclusions, independent of this receptor: Correlated functional status among segregating V segments might reflect linkage disequilibrium, but an unknown experimental factor could not be ruled out. A further reported finding was that TCR beta sequences accurately predicted the HLA-A and HLA-B alleles for most subjects in the first cohort. In the study, about 150 TCR beta chains were listed as associated with cytomegalovirus. According to a later analysis, TCR association rates differed among HLA loci, with DRB1 alleles showing the most associated TCRs and HLA-C alleles showing the fewest. Because counts were too low, more than 15 rarely observed V segments, including chromosome 9 orphons, were left out of the earlier analysis of several hundred of the donors. Cytomegalovirus status was reported to be diagnosed by the classifier with high specificity and sensitivity in both the original and validation cohorts. In an earlier analysis of approximately 590 of the donors, most TCR beta V segments appeared in productive rearrangements about 90% or about 30% of the time, broadly matching IMGT annotations. Roughly uniform sequencing depth across donors was assumed in presence/absence analyses, although this assumption may not hold. The cohort was sequenced for TCR beta chains only, and without alpha or paired-chain data the features that could be detected were limited. A few of the identified cytomegalovirus-associated TCR beta chains were confirmed in vitro to be specific for cytomegalovirus antigens. A later analysis associated roughly 17,000 TCR beta sequences with specific HLA alleles at a false discovery rate of 0.05. HLA typing was unavailable for some donors at each locus, so association tests used only the typed subset. An association between a missense DCLRE1C variant and V-gene and J-gene trimming of TCR beta chains was found in a later genetic analysis and replicated in an independent cohort. Assigning TCR associations to individual alleles was difficult when HLA alleles, especially DR and DQ, strongly co-occurred. Some IMGT-functional V segments, including TRBV6-2 and TRBV6-3, could not be told apart with the 87-base-pair reads, so those segments were excluded. A later analysis found that HLA-associated TCR beta chains were more clonally expanded and had lower generation probabilities than equally common non-associated chains. In a later genetic analysis, fewer N-insertions in productive TCRs were reported among donors in an Asian-associated ancestry cluster than the roughly 670-donor mean. According to a later analysis, most CMV-associated TCR beta chains appeared to be HLA-restricted, and the HLA associations seemed to be driven largely by CMV exposure. It was suggested by the authors that the approach could potentially be generalized to other disease states and immunological phenotypes. Several of the top co-occurrence clusters appeared to be linked to parvovirus B19, influenza, CMV and Epstein-Barr virus, according to a later analysis. While some public TCRs were present in many individuals, most TCR sequences turned up only very rarely across donors. CMV serostatus was the only immune exposure information available for the cohort. A cluster of highly shared sequence variants was judged likely to be a technical artifact of the sequencing pipeline.

The library was prepared using the immunoSEQ multiplex PCR assay. A mixture of 60 forward primers for TCR Vbeta segments and 13 reverse primers for TCR Jbeta segments was used in the multiplex PCR. The CDR3 region of rearranged TCR beta genes was amplified from genomic DNA with a multiplex PCR assay. The amplified TCR beta libraries were sequenced on the Illumina HiSeq System as 87-base-pair reads. On the authors' methods: A later analysis counted about 76 million unique TCR beta chains across the 670 or so repertoires, and around 9.9 million of these chains were shared by at least two donors. A nearest-neighbor algorithm error-corrected the raw reads and collapsed the reads into unique sequences, merging closely related sequences to remove PCR and sequencing errors. Alignment of CDR3 sequences to IMGT reference sequences was used to assign V, D and J gene segments. For a sequence to be retained, a match of at least six nucleotides to both a V gene segment and a J gene segment was required. Rearrangements were classified as productive when the CDR3 lacked stop codons and remained in frame with V and J, and all other rearrangements were classified as non-productive. CDR3 was defined according to IMGT convention as the region running from the second conserved V-encoded cysteine to the conserved J-encoded phenylalanine. The earlier analysis of about 500 of the donors excluded sequences that lacked an unambiguous match to a single V gene segment. In an earlier analysis of approximately 500 of the donors, a V segment was called functional when productive rearrangements were above 56.7%, and segregating when the standard deviation between donors exceeded 5%. A statistical classification framework was built to diagnose cytomegalovirus status from the catalog of TCR beta chain sequences. V and J gene assignment, in a later analysis, came from comparing TCR nucleotide sequences with IMGT/GENE-DB human TR gene sequences. A later analysis assigned CDR3 sequences and most-parsimonious VDJ recombination scenarios with the TCRdist pipeline. A later analysis defined each TCR beta chain by its CDR3 amino acid sequence plus V-gene family, and excluded reads lacking a unique V-gene family. In a later analysis, fewer than 650 highly shared, low-generation-probability nucleotide sequences were removed to address suspected cross-contamination and a sequencing artifact. In a later analysis, a clonal expansion index was calculated for each public chain from normalized within-repertoire ranks of inferred template counts. A later analysis computed generation probabilities with a VDJ recombination model fitted to out-of-frame rearrangements, and checked the results against IGoR. Hypergeometric tests were used in a later analysis to score TCR-TCR, TCR-HLA and TCR-CMV co-occurrence, with a repertoire-size bias correction applied to the TCR pairs. In a later analysis, false discovery rates were estimated by permuting HLA or CMV assignments 20 times. A later analysis grouped co-occurring TCRs with DBSCAN, adding TCRdist sequence similarity when clustering within HLA-allele-positive subsets. Repertoires with fewer than 30,000 or more than 120,000 public chains were left out of co-occurrence clustering, as were a handful of repertoires with anomalous nucleotide sharing. As stored in TCRdb, this immuneACCESS dataset retains in-frame rearrangements with V and J assigned. A fraction of the clones does not appear; measured against another copy, unresolved V genes explain less than half of the discrepancy, and the remainder lacks a known reason. V, J and clone size are those of that table, while D and trimming were read from the DNA. The sample profile shows roughly 150,000 clones; 80% of them were found once. The ten largest make up over 4% of the sample.

A remark on this clone: Its antigen is still unknown. Nothing much larger sits one base from this clone, and base qualities are not available.

From the cysteine up to the phenylalanine, the CDR3 has a length of 20 residues. CDR3 DNA only is kept here, 60 bases in frame from base 1. CDR1 and CDR2 are read off the germline V gene as SGHRS and YFSETQ. Trimming leaves V shorter by 1 base and J shorter by 3 bases, with the junction holding 16 bases beyond the gene matches. In total, 630 or so healthy bone marrow donors made up the cohort. All cohort members were sampled while nominally healthy, although unrecorded immune exposures were likely present. Of the approximately 700 cohort members, about 290 had a positive CMV serostatus and about 360 had a negative one, while no CMV serostatus was recorded for the donor. Each donor provided a peripheral blood sample, and peripheral blood mononuclear cells were used for TCR beta sequencing. The Qiagen DNeasy Blood Extraction Kit was used to extract genomic DNA from the blood cell samples.

The chain uses TRBV5-1 and TRBJ2-1; 10 bases in the junction line up with TRBD1. Material for sequencing was PBMCs. This receptor was obtained from a man aged 25-45 years in good health. The CDR3 here reads CASSLFPGQGLLGDYNEQFF. The DNA sequence is TGCGCCAGCAGCTTGTTTCCGGGACAGGGGCTTTTAGGGGACTACAATGAGCAGTTCTTC.